These T cell receptor beta chains were read from a single sample in a study of control samples from healthy donors and cancer patients. This table comes from immunoSEQ multiplex PCR, and its TCRdb copy is limited to in-frame clones, with some not included. Of about 130,000 clones in the sample, about 95% were seen once. The sequenced material came from blood. The receptors shown here come from a man under 40 in good health. The CDR3 runs from the conserved cysteine through the conserved F or W. D genes are given only for firm matches. Size values are once, few and many counts, or a class for expanded clones, and some rows have none.

clone size: .; D gene: .; V gene: TRBV5-6; J gene: TRBJ2-1; CDR3 protein: CASSLGSYNEQFF; CDR3 DNA: TGTGCCAGCAGCTTGGGGTCCTACAATGAGCAGTTCTTC
clone size: .; D gene: TRBD2; V gene: TRBV14; J gene: TRBJ2-5; CDR3 protein: CASSQNTGGQETQYF; CDR3 DNA: TGTGCCAGCAGCCAGAACACGGGGGGTCAAGAGACCCAGTACTTC
clone size: .; D gene: .; V gene: TRBV28; J gene: TRBJ1-3; CDR3 protein: CASSLLIHSGNTIYF; CDR3 DNA: TGTGCCAGCAGTTTATTAATCCACTCTGGAAACACCATATATTTT
clone size: .; D gene: .; V gene: TRBV9; J gene: TRBJ2-5; CDR3 protein: CASSGGLQETQYF; CDR3 DNA: TGTGCCAGCAGCGGGGGACTCCAAGAGACCCAGTACTTC
clone size: .; D gene: .; V gene: TRBV7-2; J gene: TRBJ1-2; CDR3 protein: CASSLRAGDGYTF; CDR3 DNA: TGTGCCAGCAGCTTAAGAGCCGGGGATGGCTACACCTTC
clone size: .; D gene: TRBD1; V gene: TRBV5-1; J gene: TRBJ1-1; CDR3 protein: CASSPRTGGAEAFF; CDR3 DNA: TGCGCCAGCAGCCCCCGGACAGGGGGCGCTGAAGCTTTCTTT
clone size: .; D gene: TRBD2; V gene: TRBV3-1/TRBV3-2; J gene: TRBJ2-7; CDR3 protein: CASSPSGRGDYEQYF; CDR3 DNA: TGTGCCAGCAGCCCCTCTGGGCGGGGGGACTACGAGCAGTACTTC
clone size: .; D gene: .; V gene: TRBV7-9; J gene: TRBJ1-5; CDR3 protein: CASSLGGGNQPQHF; CDR3 DNA: TGTGCCAGCAGCTTAGGAGGGGGGAATCAGCCCCAGCATTTT
clone size: .; D gene: TRBD2; V gene: TRBV7-9; J gene: TRBJ2-1; CDR3 protein: CASSPRLAGVNEQFF; CDR3 DNA: TGTGCCAGCAGCCCCCGACTAGCGGGGGTTAATGAGCAGTTCTTC
clone size: .; D gene: .; V gene: TRBV6-1; J gene: TRBJ1-6; CDR3 protein: CASSERSGEHSPLHF; CDR3 DNA: TGTGCCAGCAGTGAACGGTCAGGGGAGCATTCACCCCTCCACTTT
clone size: .; D gene: TRBD1; V gene: TRBV12-3/TRBV12-4; J gene: TRBJ1-1; CDR3 protein: CASSSGGRTEAFF; CDR3 DNA: TGTGCCAGCAGTTCAGGGGGGAGGACTGAAGCTTTCTTT
clone size: .; D gene: TRBD1; V gene: TRBV5-1; J gene: TRBJ1-2; CDR3 protein: CASSLSRQGRGGYTF; CDR3 DNA: TGCGCCAGCAGCTTGTCCCGACAGGGTAGGGGCGGCTACACCTTC
clone size: once; D gene: .; V gene: TRBV18; J gene: TRBJ1-4; CDR3 protein: CASSPPGGLPTNEKLFF; CDR3 DNA: TGTGCCAGCTCACCACCGGGGGGGCTACCAACTAATGAAAAACTGTTTTTT
clone size: .; D gene: .; V gene: TRBV5-1; J gene: TRBJ2-1; CDR3 protein: CASSLGRGSSYNEQFF; CDR3 DNA: TGCGCCAGCAGCTTGGGTCGGGGAAGCTCCTACAATGAGCAGTTCTTC
clone size: .; D gene: .; V gene: TRBV6-5; J gene: TRBJ2-7; CDR3 protein: CASSTARGRGEQYF; CDR3 DNA: TGTGCCAGCAGTACCGCCCGGGGCCGTGGCGAGCAGTACTTC
clone size: .; D gene: TRBD1; V gene: TRBV9; J gene: TRBJ1-1; CDR3 protein: CASSVGQGADTEAFF; CDR3 DNA: TGTGCCAGCAGCGTAGGTCAGGGGGCGGACACTGAAGCTTTCTTT
clone size: .; D gene: TRBD1; V gene: TRBV28; J gene: TRBJ2-7; CDR3 protein: CASRERQGPSYEQYF; CDR3 DNA: TGTGCCAGCAGAGAGAGACAGGGGCCCTCCTACGAGCAGTACTTC
clone size: .; D gene: TRBD2; V gene: TRBV10-2; J gene: TRBJ2-5; CDR3 protein: CATAGKLAGDSETQYF; CDR3 DNA: TGCGCCACCGCAGGGAAACTAGCGGGGGATTCAGAGACCCAGTACTTC
clone size: .; D gene: .; V gene: TRBV5-1; J gene: TRBJ1-3; CDR3 protein: CASSSNGNTIYF; CDR3 DNA: TGCGCCAGCAGCTCGAATGGAAACACCATATATTTT
clone size: .; D gene: TRBD1; V gene: TRBV4-1; J gene: TRBJ1-4; CDR3 protein: CASSQRWTGTGAEKLFF; CDR3 DNA: TGCGCCAGCAGCCAAAGATGGACCGGGACAGGGGCCGAAAAACTGTTTTTT
clone size: once; D gene: .; V gene: TRBV29-1; J gene: TRBJ2-3; CDR3 protein: CSVDGSRTDTQYF; CDR3 DNA: TGCAGCGTTGATGGCTCGCGAACAGATACGCAGTATTTT
clone size: .; D gene: .; V gene: TRBV2; J gene: TRBJ1-5; CDR3 protein: CASHGRRSNQPQHF; CDR3 DNA: TGTGCCAGCCACGGGCGGAGGAGCAATCAGCCCCAGCATTTT
clone size: .; D gene: .; V gene: TRBV28; J gene: TRBJ1-4; CDR3 protein: CASIGWGKEEKLFF; CDR3 DNA: TGTGCCAGCATAGGGTGGGGGAAAGAGGAAAAACTGTTTTTT
clone size: .; D gene: TRBD1; V gene: TRBV30; J gene: TRBJ1-6; CDR3 protein: CACTRGQDNSPLHF; CDR3 DNA: TGTGCCTGCACCAGGGGGCAGGATAATTCACCCCTCCACTTT
clone size: .; D gene: .; V gene: TRBV5-1; J gene: TRBJ2-2; CDR3 protein: CASSTENTGELFF; CDR3 DNA: TGCGCCAGCAGCACAGAAAACACCGGGGAGCTGTTTTTT
clone size: few; D gene: TRBD1; V gene: TRBV7-8; J gene: TRBJ1-5; CDR3 protein: CASSLGDRGSNQPQHF; CDR3 DNA: TGTGCCAGCAGCTTAGGGGACAGGGGATCCAATCAGCCCCAGCATTTT
clone size: once; D gene: .; V gene: TRBV11-3; J gene: TRBJ2-7; CDR3 protein: CASSFQGPSYEQYF; CDR3 DNA: TGTGCCAGCAGCTTCCAGGGGCCCTCCTACGAGCAGTACTTC
clone size: .; D gene: .; V gene: TRBV19; J gene: TRBJ1-4; CDR3 protein: CASSTPFATNEKLFF; CDR3 DNA: TGTGCCAGTTCGACACCTTTTGCAACTAATGAAAAACTGTTTTTT
clone size: .; D gene: .; V gene: TRBV10-3; J gene: TRBJ1-1; CDR3 protein: CATSQELKSEAFF; CDR3 DNA: TGTGCCACGTCCCAGGAACTTAAATCTGAAGCTTTCTTT
clone size: .; D gene: .; V gene: TRBV6-6; J gene: TRBJ1-2; CDR3 protein: CASSPQIGYTF; CDR3 DNA: TGTGCCAGCAGTCCCCAAATTGGCTACACCTTC
clone size: .; D gene: .; V gene: TRBV12-3/TRBV12-4; J gene: TRBJ1-1; CDR3 protein: CASSLKGNTEAFF; CDR3 DNA: TGTGCCAGCAGTTTGAAGGGGAACACTGAAGCTTTCTTT
clone size: .; D gene: TRBD2; V gene: TRBV28; J gene: TRBJ2-7; CDR3 protein: CASSGTSFVYEQYF; CDR3 DNA: TGTGCCAGCAGTGGGACTAGTTTCGTCTACGAGCAGTACTTC
clone size: once; D gene: TRBD1; V gene: TRBV7-8; J gene: TRBJ1-5; CDR3 protein: CASSPKPGGQGDSNQPQHF; CDR3 DNA: TGTGCCAGCAGCCCCAAGCCCGGGGGACAGGGCGATAGCAATCAGCCCCAGCATTTT
clone size: .; D gene: .; V gene: TRBV30; J gene: TRBJ1-5; CDR3 protein: CAWSLGQGRQPQHF; CDR3 DNA: TGTGCCTGGAGCCTAGGGCAGGGGAGGCAGCCCCAGCATTTT
clone size: .; D gene: .; V gene: TRBV4-1; J gene: TRBJ1-1; CDR3 protein: CASSQVFGGFVNTEAFF; CDR3 DNA: TGCGCCAGCAGCCAAGTATTCGGGGGTTTCGTGAACACTGAAGCTTTCTTT